The TCR beta chain described here comes from a study of T cell responses to AZD1222 COVID-19 vaccine. Findings and limits, study-wide: Rises in breadth and depth of Spike-specific TCRs came after two AZD1222 doses. Baseline seropositivity occurred in only 5 to 7 AZD1222 recipients. Donors in the cohort were predominantly white British and more often female, and clonal diversity was possibly underestimated. Reportedly, nearly half the spike-specific TCRs target unmutated variant regions.

In regard to this clone: Its antigen is undetermined.

CDR3 length equals 17 residues. In germline, CDR1 is LNHNV, CDR2 YYDKDF (reference sequence). Deletions cut 1 base from V and 7 bases from J, with 20 bases between. Data came from immunoSEQ multiplex PCR; TCRdb stores just in-frame clones and leaves some out. The sample holds 80,000 or so clones; 70% to 90% are singletons and the top ten take less than 11%. The sample was peripheral blood, taken 28 days after the second AZD1222 dose. The V gene is TRBV15, the J gene TRBJ2-1; D assignment may be TRBD1 or TRBD2 (6 bases each). The sequence was obtained from an adult who received the AZD1222 COVID-19 vaccine. The CDR3 here is CATSRAPPGGGRNEQFF. The DNA of the CDR3 is TGTGCCACCAGCAGAGCCCCACCTGGAGGGGGAAGAAATGAGCAGTTCTTC.